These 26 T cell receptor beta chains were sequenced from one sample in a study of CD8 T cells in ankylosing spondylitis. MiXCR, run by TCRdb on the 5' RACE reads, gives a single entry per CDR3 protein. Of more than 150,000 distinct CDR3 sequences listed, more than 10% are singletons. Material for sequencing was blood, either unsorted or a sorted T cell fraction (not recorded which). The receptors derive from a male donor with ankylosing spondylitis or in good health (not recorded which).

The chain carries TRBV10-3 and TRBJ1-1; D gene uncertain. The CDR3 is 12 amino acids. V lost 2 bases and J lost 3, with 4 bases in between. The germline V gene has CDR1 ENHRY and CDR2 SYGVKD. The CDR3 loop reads CAISEDDTEAFF. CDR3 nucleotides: TGTGCCATCAGTGAGGACGACACTGAAGCTTTCTTT.

As DNA, the CDR3 is TGTGCCAGCAGCTTTGGGGGCGGCTACACCTTC. Translated, it gives CASSFGGGYTF. This chain uses TRBV7-8 with TRBJ1-2, with D perhaps TRBD1 (6 bases). Per germline, CDR1 SGHVS and CDR2 FQNEAQ. Trimming took 3 bases from V and 8 from J, leaving 7 bases between them. This CDR3 spans 11 amino acids.

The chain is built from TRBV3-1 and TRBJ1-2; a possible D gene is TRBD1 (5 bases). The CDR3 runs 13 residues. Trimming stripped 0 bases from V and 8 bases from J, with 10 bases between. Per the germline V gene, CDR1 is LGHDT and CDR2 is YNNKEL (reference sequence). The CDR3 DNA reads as TGTGCCAGCAGCCAAGATGGGGGAGGCGGCTACACCTTC. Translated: CASSQDGGGGYTF.

CDR3: CASRGQGPDYGYTF. CDR3 coding DNA: TGCGCCAGCCGCGGACAGGGGCCCGACTATGGCTACACCTTC. V is TRBV10-2 and J is TRBJ1-2; 9 nucleotides match TRBD1. With V trimmed by 8 bases and J by 3 bases, 7 bases remained unmatched. The germline CDR1 and CDR2 sequences are WSHSY and SAAADI. The CDR3 is 14 residues long.

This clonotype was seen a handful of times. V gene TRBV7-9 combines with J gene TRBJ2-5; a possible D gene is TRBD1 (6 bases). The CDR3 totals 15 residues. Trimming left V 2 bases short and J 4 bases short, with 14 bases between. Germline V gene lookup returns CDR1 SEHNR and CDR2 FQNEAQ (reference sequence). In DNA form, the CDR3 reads TGTGCCAGCAGCTTAAGGGACATGGGGAGAGAGACCCAGTACTTC. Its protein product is CASSLRDMGRETQYF.

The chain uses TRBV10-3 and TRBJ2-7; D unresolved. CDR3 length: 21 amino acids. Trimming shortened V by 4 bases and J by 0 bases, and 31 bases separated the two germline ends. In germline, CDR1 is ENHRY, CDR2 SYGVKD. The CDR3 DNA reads TGTGCCATCAGTGGGGTCCCTCCCGGTGCCCCCCAGACCTCAAGCTCCTACGAGCAGTACTTC. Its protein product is CAISGVPPGAPQTSSSYEQYF.

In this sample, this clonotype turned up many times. The CDR3 sequence is CSVEEEGDYGYTF. Written as DNA, the CDR3 is TGCAGCGTTGAAGAGGAGGGTGACTATGGCTACACCTTC. The rearrangement uses TRBV29-1 and TRBJ1-2; D is unclear. This CDR3 is built from 13 residues. The V gene lost 0 bases and the J gene lost 3 bases, with 8 bases spanning the gap. The germline V gene has CDR1 SQVTM and CDR2 ANQGSEA.

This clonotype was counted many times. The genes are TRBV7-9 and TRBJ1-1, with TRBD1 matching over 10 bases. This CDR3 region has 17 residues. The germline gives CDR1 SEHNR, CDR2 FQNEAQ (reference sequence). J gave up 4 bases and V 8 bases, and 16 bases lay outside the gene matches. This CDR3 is CASGIRDRGPDSTEAFF. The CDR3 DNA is TGTGCCAGCGGGATCCGGGACAGGGGACCTGACTCCACTGAAGCTTTCTTT.

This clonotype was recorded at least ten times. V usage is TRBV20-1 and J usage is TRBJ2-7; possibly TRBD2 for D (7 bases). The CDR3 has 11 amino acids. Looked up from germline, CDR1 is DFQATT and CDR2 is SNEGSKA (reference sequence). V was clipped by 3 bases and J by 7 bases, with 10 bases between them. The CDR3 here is CSASKGGEQYF. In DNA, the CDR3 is TGCAGTGCTAGTAAGGGGGGGGAGCAGTACTTC.

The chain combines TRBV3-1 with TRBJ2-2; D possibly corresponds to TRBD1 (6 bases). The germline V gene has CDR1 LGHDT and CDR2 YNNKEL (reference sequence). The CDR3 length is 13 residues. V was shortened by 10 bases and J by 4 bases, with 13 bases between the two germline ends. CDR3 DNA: TGTGCCACGGAGGACAGCCTCACCGGGGAGCTGTTTTTT. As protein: CATEDSLTGELFF.

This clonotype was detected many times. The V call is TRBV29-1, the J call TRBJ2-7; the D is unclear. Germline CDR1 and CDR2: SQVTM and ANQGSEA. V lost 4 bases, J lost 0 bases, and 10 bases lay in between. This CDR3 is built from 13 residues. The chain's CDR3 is CSVGEVASYEQYF. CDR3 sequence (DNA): TGCAGCGTTGGTGAGGTGGCCTCCTACGAGCAGTACTTC.

The CDR3 spells CASSAREGVYNEQFF. For the CDR3, the DNA is TGTGCCAGCAGCGCGCGGGAGGGGGTCTACAATGAGCAGTTCTTC. The V and J genes are TRBV9 and TRBJ2-1, with 9 positions matching TRBD2. V gave up 3 bases and J gave up 3 bases; unmatched junction bases: 4. Germline V gene sequence: CDR1 SGDLS, CDR2 YYNGEE. The CDR3 runs to 15 residues.

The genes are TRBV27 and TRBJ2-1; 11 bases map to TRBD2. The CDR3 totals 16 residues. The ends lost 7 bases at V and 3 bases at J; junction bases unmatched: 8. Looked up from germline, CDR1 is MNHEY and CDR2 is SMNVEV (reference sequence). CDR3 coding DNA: TGTGCCAGCAATCAAGGGACTAGCGGAAGCTACAATGAGCAGTTCTTC. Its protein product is CASNQGTSGSYNEQFF.

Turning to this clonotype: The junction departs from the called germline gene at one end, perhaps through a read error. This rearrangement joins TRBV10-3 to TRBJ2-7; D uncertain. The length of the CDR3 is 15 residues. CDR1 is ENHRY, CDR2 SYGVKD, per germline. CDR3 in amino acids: CASSEVVSPANEQYF. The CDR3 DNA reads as TGTGCCAGCAGTGAAGTGGTCAGCCCCGCAAACGAGCAGTACTTC.

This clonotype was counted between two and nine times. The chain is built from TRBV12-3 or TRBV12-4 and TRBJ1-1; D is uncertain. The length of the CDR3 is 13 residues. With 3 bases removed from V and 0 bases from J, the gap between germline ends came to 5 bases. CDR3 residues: CASSFAMNTEAFF. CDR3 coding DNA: TGTGCCAGCAGTTTTGCGATGAACACTGAAGCTTTCTTT.

The DNA of the CDR3 is TGTGCCAGCAGCAAAGTGGCACATCAGCCCCAGCATTTT. It specifies CASSKVAHQPQHF. This chain connects TRBV21-1 to TRBJ1-5. TRBV21-1 is classified as a pseudogene. This CDR3 is built from 13 residues.

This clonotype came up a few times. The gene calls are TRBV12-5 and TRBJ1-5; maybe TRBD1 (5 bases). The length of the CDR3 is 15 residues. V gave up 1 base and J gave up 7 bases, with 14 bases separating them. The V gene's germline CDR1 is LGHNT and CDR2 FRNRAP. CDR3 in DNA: TGTGCTAGTGGTTTGGGAGGGGCAGGGCGCCAGCCCCAGCATTTT. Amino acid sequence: CASGLGGAGRQPQHF.

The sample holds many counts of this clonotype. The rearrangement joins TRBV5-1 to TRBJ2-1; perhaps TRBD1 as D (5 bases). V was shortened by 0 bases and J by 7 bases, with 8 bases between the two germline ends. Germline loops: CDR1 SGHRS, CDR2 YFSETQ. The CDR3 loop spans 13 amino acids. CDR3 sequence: CASSLGSGNEQFF. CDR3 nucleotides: TGCGCCAGCAGCTTGGGCTCAGGGAATGAGCAGTTCTTC. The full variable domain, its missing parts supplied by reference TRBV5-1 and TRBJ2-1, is KAGVTQTPRYLIKTRGQQVTLSCSPISGHRSVSWYQQTPGQGLQFLFEYFSETQRNKGNFPGRFSGRQFSNSRSEMNVSTLELGDSALYLCASSLGSGNEQFFGPGTRLTVL.

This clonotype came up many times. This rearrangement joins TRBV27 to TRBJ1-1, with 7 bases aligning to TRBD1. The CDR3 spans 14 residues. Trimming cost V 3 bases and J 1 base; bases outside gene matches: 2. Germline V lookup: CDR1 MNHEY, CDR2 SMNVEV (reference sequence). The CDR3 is CASSLDRRNTEAFF. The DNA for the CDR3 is TGTGCCAGCAGTTTGGACAGGAGGAACACTGAAGCTTTCTTT.

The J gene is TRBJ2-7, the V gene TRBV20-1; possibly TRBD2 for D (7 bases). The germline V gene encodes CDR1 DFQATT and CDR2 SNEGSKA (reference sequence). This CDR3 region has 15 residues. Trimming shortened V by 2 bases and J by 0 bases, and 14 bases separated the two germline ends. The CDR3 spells CSARSRGDNSYEQYF. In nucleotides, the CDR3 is TGCAGTGCTAGATCCCGGGGGGACAACTCCTACGAGCAGTACTTC.

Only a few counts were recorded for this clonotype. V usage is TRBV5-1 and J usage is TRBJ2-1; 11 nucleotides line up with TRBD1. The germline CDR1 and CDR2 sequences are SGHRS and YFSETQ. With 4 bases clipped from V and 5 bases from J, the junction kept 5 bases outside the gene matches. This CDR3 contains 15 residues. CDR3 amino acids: CASSPGTGGHNEQFF. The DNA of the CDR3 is TGCGCCAGCAGCCCCGGGACAGGGGGACACAATGAGCAGTTCTTC.

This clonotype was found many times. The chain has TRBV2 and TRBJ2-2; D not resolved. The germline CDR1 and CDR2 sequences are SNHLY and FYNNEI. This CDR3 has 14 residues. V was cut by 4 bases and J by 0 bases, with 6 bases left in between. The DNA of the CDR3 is TGTGCCAGCAGTGGTGCCACGAACACCGGGGAGCTGTTTTTT. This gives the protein CASSGATNTGELFF.

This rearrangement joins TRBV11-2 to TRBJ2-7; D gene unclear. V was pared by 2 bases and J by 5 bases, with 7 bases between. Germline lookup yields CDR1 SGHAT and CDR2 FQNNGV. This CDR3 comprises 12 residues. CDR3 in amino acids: CASSLWVHEQYF. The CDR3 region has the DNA TGTGCCAGCAGCTTATGGGTCCACGAGCAGTACTTC.

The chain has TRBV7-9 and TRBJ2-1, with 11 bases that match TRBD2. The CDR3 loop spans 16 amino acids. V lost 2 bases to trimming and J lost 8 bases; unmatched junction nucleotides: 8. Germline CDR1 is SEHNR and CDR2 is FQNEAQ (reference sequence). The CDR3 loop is CASSLPGLAVWDEQFF. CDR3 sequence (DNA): TGTGCCAGCAGCTTACCGGGACTAGCGGTGTGGGATGAGCAGTTCTTC.

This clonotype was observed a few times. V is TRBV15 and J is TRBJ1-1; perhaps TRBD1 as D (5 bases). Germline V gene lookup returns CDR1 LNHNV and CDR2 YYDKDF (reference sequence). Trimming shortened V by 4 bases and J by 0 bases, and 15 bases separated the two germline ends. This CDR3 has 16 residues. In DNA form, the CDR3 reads TGTGCCACCAGCACTCCACCGACAGAGATGAACACTGAAGCTTTCTTT. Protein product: CATSTPPTEMNTEAFF.

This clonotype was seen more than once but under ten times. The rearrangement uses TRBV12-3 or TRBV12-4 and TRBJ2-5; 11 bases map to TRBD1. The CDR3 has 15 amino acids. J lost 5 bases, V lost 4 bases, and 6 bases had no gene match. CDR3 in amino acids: CASSSGTGGIETQYF. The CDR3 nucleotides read TGTGCCAGCAGTTCAGGGACAGGGGGAATCGAGACCCAGTACTTC.